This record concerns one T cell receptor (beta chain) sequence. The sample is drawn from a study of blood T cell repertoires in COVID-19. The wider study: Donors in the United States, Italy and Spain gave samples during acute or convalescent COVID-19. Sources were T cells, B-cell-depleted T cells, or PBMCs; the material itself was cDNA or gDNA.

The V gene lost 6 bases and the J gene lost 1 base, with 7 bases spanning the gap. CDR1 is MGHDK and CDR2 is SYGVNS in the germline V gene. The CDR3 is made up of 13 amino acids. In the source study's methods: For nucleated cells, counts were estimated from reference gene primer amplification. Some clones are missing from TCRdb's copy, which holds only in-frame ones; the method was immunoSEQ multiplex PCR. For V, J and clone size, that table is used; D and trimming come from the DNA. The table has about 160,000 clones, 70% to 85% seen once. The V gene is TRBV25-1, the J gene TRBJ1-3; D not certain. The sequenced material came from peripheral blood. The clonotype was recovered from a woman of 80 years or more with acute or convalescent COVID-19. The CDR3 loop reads CASSIQSGNTIYF. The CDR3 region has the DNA TGTGCCAGCAGCATCCAATCTGGAAACACCATATATTTT. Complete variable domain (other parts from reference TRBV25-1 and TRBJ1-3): EADIYQTPRYLVIGTGKKITLECSQTMGHDKMYWYQQDPGMELHLIHYSYGVNSTEKGDLSSESTVSRIRTEHFPLTLESARPSHTSQYLCASSIQSGNTIYFGEGSWLTVV.